The rows below give T cell receptor beta chains drawn from one sample of a study of shared clonotypes between healthy human individuals. Profiling relied on immunoSEQ multiplex PCR, and the TCRdb table lists in-frame clones only, not all of them. Of around 1.6 million clones listed, 95% to 99% are singletons. Sequencing input: naive CD4+ T cells sorted from blood. All receptors come from a man aged 30 to 39 in good health. Both conserved end residues are part of each CDR3. A D gene is named only where the DNA matches it firmly. For some rows the clone size is stated as once, few or many, or as a class when expanded; others skip it.

>-|TRBV9|-|TRBJ1-1
CASSPDAWRNTEAFF
TGTGCCAGCAGCCCAGACGCGTGGAGAAACACTGAAGCTTTCTTT
>TRBD2|TRBV7-7|once|TRBJ2-1
CASSYGASGSYNEQFF
TGTGCCAGCAGCTATGGGGCTAGCGGGAGCTACAATGAGCAGTTCTTC
>-|TRBV5-1|-|TRBJ1-2
CASSRPPTERYGYTF
TGCGCCAGCAGCCGCCCACCGACAGAGCGCTATGGCTACACCTTC
>-|TRBV7-2|-|TRBJ1-5
CASSLGQGRNQPQHF
TGTGCCAGCAGCCTGGGGCAGGGCCGCAATCAGCCCCAGCATTTT
>TRBD2|TRBV4-1|-|TRBJ2-7
CASTRLAGSYEQYF
TGCGCCTCTACGAGGCTAGCGGGATCCTACGAGCAGTACTTC
>-|TRBV4-1|-|TRBJ1-5
CASSQIGRNNQPQHF
TGCGCCAGCAGCCAAATCGGACGGAACAATCAGCCCCAGCATTTT
>-|TRBV5-1|-|TRBJ1-2
CASSLVGPPLHTF
TGCGCCAGCAGCTTGGTGGGGCCTCCCCTTCACACCTTC
>-|TRBV28|-|TRBJ1-2
CASSSVPNYGYTF
TGTGCCAGCAGTTCGGTTCCTAACTATGGCTACACCTTC
>-|TRBV20-1|once|TRBJ2-3
CTSPDTQYF
TGCACCTCCCCAGATACGCAGTATTTT
>-|TRBV7-2|-|TRBJ2-1
CASSFTRVEQFF
TGTGCCAGCAGCTTCACCAGGGTTGAGCAGTTCTTC
>TRBD2|TRBV5-1|-|TRBJ2-1
CASSLIFEGGTNEQFF
TGCGCCAGCAGCCTCATTTTTGAGGGAGGGACCAATGAGCAGTTCTTC
>-|TRBV7-2|-|TRBJ2-1
CASSPIYRSYNEQFF
TGTGCCAGCAGCCCCATTTACCGCTCCTACAATGAGCAGTTCTTC
>-|TRBV28|few|TRBJ1-4
CASSLRGEKLFF
TGTGCCAGCAGTTTAAGGGGGGAAAAACTGTTTTTT
>-|TRBV28|-|TRBJ1-2
CASSPRPGLNYGYTF
TGTGCCAGCAGTCCCAGGCCCGGACTAAACTATGGCTACACCTTC
>TRBD2|TRBV7-3|-|TRBJ2-1
CASMSGSQQFF
TGTGCCAGCATGAGCGGGAGCCAGCAGTTCTTC
>TRBD2|TRBV7-9|-|TRBJ2-3
CASSLYTIAGDTDTQYF
TGTGCCAGCAGCCTATATACTATAGCGGGAGACACAGATACGCAGTATTTT
>TRBD2|TRBV7-6|-|TRBJ2-3
CASSLRASGRADTQYF
TGTGCCAGCAGCTTGAGGGCTAGCGGGAGGGCAGATACGCAGTATTTT
>TRBD2|TRBV19|-|TRBJ2-7
CASSGSGKSSYEQYF
TGTGCCAGTAGTGGGAGCGGGAAGAGCTCCTACGAGCAGTACTTC
>-|TRBV7-2|-|TRBJ2-7
CASGPRAPSYEQYF
TGTGCCAGCGGCCCACGGGCCCCTTCCTACGAGCAGTACTTC
>-|TRBV19|-|TRBJ2-4
CASSETEKNIQYF
TGTGCCAGTAGCGAAACCGAGAAAAACATTCAGTACTTC